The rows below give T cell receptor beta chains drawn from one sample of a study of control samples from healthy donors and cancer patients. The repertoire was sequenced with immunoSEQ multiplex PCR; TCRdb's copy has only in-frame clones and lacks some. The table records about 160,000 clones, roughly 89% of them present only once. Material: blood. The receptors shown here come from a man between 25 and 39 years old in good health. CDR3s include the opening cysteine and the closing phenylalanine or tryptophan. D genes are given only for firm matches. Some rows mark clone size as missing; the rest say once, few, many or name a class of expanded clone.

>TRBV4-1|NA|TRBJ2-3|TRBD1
TGCGCCAGCAGCCAAGATCGGACAGGGTCAGCAGATACGCAGTATTTT
CASSQDRTGSADTQYF
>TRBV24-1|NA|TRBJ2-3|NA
TGTGCCACCAGTGATTTGGGGCAAAGCACAGATACGCAGTATTTT
CATSDLGQSTDTQYF
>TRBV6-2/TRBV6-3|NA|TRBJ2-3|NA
TGTGCCAGCAGTTACTCGTGGGGGAGCGCAGATACGCAGTATTTT
CASSYSWGSADTQYF
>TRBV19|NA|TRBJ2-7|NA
TGTGCCAGTAGTATAGATCGGATGGTCGACGAGCAGTACTTC
CASSIDRMVDEQYF
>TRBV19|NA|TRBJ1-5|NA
TGTGCCAGTAGTATCAGGGGCAATCAGCCCCAGCATTTT
CASSIRGNQPQHF
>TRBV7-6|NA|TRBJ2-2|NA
TGTGCCAGCAGCTTGGCGGGACGCTTCACCGGGGAGCTGTTTTTT
CASSLAGRFTGELFF
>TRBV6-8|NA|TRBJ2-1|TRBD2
TGTGCCCGATCCCCGGGGCTAGCGGCAAATGAGCAGTTCTTC
CARSPGLAANEQFF
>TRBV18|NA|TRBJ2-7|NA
TGTGCCAGCTCTTTCTCCGACTCCTACGAGCAGTACTTC
CASSFSDSYEQYF
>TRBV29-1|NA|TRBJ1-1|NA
TGCAGCGTCCGTGGACTTATGAACACTGAAGCTTTCTTT
CSVRGLMNTEAFF
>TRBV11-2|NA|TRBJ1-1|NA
TGTGCCAGCAGCTTAGATGACGGTGAAGCTTTCTTT
CASSLDDGEAFF
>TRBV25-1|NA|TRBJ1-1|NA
TGTGCCAGCAGTATGAACACTGAAGCTTTCTTT
CASSMNTEAFF
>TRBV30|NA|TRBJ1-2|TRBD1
TGTGCCTGGAGTGGGGGGACAGGGGCCTCCTATGGCTACACCTTC
CAWSGGTGASYGYTF
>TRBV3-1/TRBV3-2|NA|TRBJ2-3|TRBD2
TGTGCCAGCAGCCAAGAGACTAGCGGGGCAAAGCAGTATTTT
CASSQETSGAKQYF
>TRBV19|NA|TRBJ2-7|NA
TGTGCCAGTAGTGTAACCGGGACCCCTGAGAAACAGTACTTC
CASSVTGTPEKQYF
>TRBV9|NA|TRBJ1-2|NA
TGTGCCAGCAGCGCTACAGGGTTTAGCTACACCTTC
CASSATGFSYTF
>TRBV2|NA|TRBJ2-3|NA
TGTGCCAGCAGGGACACAGATACGCAGTATTTT
CASRDTDTQYF
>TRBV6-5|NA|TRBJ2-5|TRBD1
TGTGCCAGCAAGGACAGGTACAAGACCCAGTACTTC
CASKDRYKTQYF
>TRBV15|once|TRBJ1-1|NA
TGTGCCACCAGCATCAGGACAGCCATGAACACTGAAGCTTTCTTT
CATSIRTAMNTEAFF
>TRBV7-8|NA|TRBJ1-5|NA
TGTGCCAGCAGCTTATACGGGGCGAGCAATCAGCCCCAGCATTTT
CASSLYGASNQPQHF
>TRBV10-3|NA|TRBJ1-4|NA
TGTGCCATCAGTGAATCCCCGGGGAGGGAAAGGGGTGAAAAACTGTTTTTT
CAISESPGRERGEKLFF
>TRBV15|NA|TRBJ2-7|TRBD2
TGTGCCACCAGCAGAGAGGGCGGGGGATCCTACGAGCAGTACTTC
CATSREGGGSYEQYF
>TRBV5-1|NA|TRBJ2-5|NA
TGCGCCAGCAGCCCAACCCTCCAAGAGACCCAGTACTTC
CASSPTLQETQYF
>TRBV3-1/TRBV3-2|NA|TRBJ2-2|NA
TGTGCCAGCAGCCTCAGGGGGAACACCGGGGAGCTGTTTTTT
CASSLRGNTGELFF
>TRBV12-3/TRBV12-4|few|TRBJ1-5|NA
TGTGCCAGCAGTTTAAATAGCAATCAGCCCCAGCATTTT
CASSLNSNQPQHF
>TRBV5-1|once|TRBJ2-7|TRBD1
TGCGCCAGCAGCTACGGACAGGGCTCAGCGGTAATCTACGAGCAGTACTTC
CASSYGQGSAVIYEQYF
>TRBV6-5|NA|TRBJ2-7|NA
TGTGCCAGCAGTTACCGGGGGGCCAAGACCTACGAGCAGTACTTC
CASSYRGAKTYEQYF
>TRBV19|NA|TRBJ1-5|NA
TGTGCCAGTAAGGTCCGGAATAGCAATCAGCCCCAGCATTTT
CASKVRNSNQPQHF
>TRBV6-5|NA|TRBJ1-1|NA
TGTGCCAGCAGTTATTCACAGAGATTGAACACTGAAGCTTTCTTT
CASSYSQRLNTEAFF
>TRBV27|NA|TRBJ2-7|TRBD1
TGTGCCAGCAGACGAACAGGGGTCGACTACGAGCAGTACTTC
CASRRTGVDYEQYF
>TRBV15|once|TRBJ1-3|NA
TGTGCCACCAGCAGAGATAAAGGGGACGGAAACACCATATATTTT
CATSRDKGDGNTIYF
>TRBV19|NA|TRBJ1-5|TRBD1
TGTGCCGGTAGGGACAGGGGGCATCAGCCCCAGCATTTT
CAGRDRGHQPQHF
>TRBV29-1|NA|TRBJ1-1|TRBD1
TGCAGCGCTATCAGGGGGAGGAACACTGAAGCTTTCTTT
CSAIRGRNTEAFF
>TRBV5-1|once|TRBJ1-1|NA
TGCGCCAGCAGCTTACAGGACGGCCTCACTGAAGCTTTCTTT
CASSLQDGLTEAFF
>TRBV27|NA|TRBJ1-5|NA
TGTGCCAGCGGGGAGAGAGTGCAGCCCCAGCATTTT
CASGERVQPQHF
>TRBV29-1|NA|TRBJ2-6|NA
TGCAGCGTTGGGCGCTCTGGGGCCAACGTCCTGACTTTC
CSVGRSGANVLTF
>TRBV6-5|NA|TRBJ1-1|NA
TGTGCCAGCAGTTACATGGGGGGGGAAGCTTTCTTT
CASSYMGGEAFF
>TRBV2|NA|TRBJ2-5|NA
TGTGCCAGCTCGGAAGAGACCCAGTACTTC
CASSEETQYF
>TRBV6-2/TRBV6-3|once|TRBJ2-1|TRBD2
TGTGCCAGCAGCCCTACAGTAGCGGGGGGCTTCAATGAGCAGTTCTTC
CASSPTVAGGFNEQFF
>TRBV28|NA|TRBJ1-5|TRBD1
TGTGCCAGCAGTTTTTTACTCGGGACAGGCAATCAGCCCCAGCATTTT
CASSFLLGTGNQPQHF
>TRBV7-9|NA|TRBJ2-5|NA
TGTGCCAGCGCCCCCCCGTGGTGGGAGACCCAGTACTTC
CASAPPWWETQYF